The following is a T cell receptor (beta chain) sequence with its context. Repertoires were generated with immunoSEQ multiplex PCR, while TCRdb's copy carries only in-frame clones and drops some. The sample has hundreds of thousands of clones, approximately 84% seen once. This entry belongs to a study of blood T cell repertoires in COVID-19. Trimming stripped 4 bases from V and 7 bases from J, with 11 bases between. This CDR3 comprises 13 residues. Clinical history reported by participants formed the basis on which cohorts were assigned. Material: PBMCs or T cells enriched from blood (not recorded which). The chain links TRBV12-3 or TRBV12-4 to TRBJ1-5, with D perhaps TRBD1 (6 bases). The clonotype originates from a woman in her twenties or thirties who had recovered from COVID-19. The CDR3 DNA sequence: TGTGCCAGCAGTTCTCAGGGGACGCAGCCCCAGCATTTT. It translates to CASSSQGTQPQHF.